Described below is a single TCR beta chain sequence and its context. This CDR3 spans 14 amino acids. Germline V gene sequence: CDR1 MNHEY, CDR2 SVGAGI. J gave up 4 bases and V 6 bases, and 7 bases lay outside the gene matches. This sample stems from a study of blood T cell repertoires in COVID-19. Study at large: The study drew acute and convalescent COVID-19 samples from the United States, Italy and Spain. T cells, B-cell-depleted T cells, or PBMCs provided the cDNA or gDNA that served as material.

Measured with immunoSEQ multiplex PCR; TCRdb has only the in-frame clones, and not every one. Here the sample spans around 320,000 clones, 90% to 95% being singletons. Individuals drawn from some 25 US areas were roughly 18 to 95 years old. Allocation to cohorts depended on clinical history reported by the participants. Sample: PBMCs or T cells enriched from blood (not recorded which). The gene calls are TRBV6-5 and TRBJ2-7; 9 bases fit TRBD1. This clonotype was sampled from a woman in her twenties or thirties who had been exposed to COVID-19. Written as DNA, the CDR3 is TGTGCCAGCAGAACGGGGACAGGGTCGTACGAGCAGTACTTC. Translation gives CASRTGTGSYEQYF.